This T cell receptor (beta chain) was sequenced in a study of blood T cells in healthy people across ages. Overall study findings and caveats: Long-lived donors exceeded aged donors in naive CD4+ cells and diversity.

Peripheral blood from each donor was collected in a volume of approximately 10 milliliters. Primers used in a second PCR of roughly 7 to 11 cycles were a sample-barcoded 5' primer and a J-beta primer mix. TCRdb reprocessed the 5' RACE reads via MiXCR and lists one record per CDR3 protein. The sample holds about 1.6 million distinct CDR3 sequences, 30% to 35% seen once. About this clonotype itself: Its antigen is not identified.

With 0 bases clipped from V and 4 bases from J, the junction kept 6 bases outside the gene matches. Germline V gives CDR1 MGHRA, CDR2 YSYEKL. This CDR3 comprises 17 residues. This chain uses TRBV4-1 with TRBJ2-1, with 10 bases identical to TRBD2. This TCR was recovered from a woman under 40 in good health. Sequencing input: blood. CDR3 residues: CASSQDTLAGVYNEQFF. The CDR3 bases are TGCGCCAGCAGCCAAGATACCCTAGCGGGGGTATACAATGAGCAGTTCTTC.